These T cell receptor beta chains were read from a single sample in a study of T cells in localized non-small cell lung cancer. Some clones are missing from TCRdb's copy, which holds only in-frame ones; the method was immunoSEQ multiplex PCR. The table lists under 1,300 clones, more than 35% of them singletons. The sample was normal lung tissue next to the tumor, taken before any cancer treatment. These receptors originate from a woman aged 40 to 75 with stage II squamous cell lung carcinoma. Both conserved end residues are part of each CDR3. D genes are given only for firm matches. The size field is filled for only some rows; it gives once, few, many or a size class.

d_call | j_call | clone_size | v_call | cdr3_aa | cdr3_nt
TRBD1 | TRBJ1-1 | large | TRBV28 | CASSFFPGGSTSTEAFF | TGTGCCAGCAGTTTTTTTCCAGGGGGTAGCACCTCAACTGAAGCTTTCTTT
TRBD1 | TRBJ1-5 | NA | TRBV6-8 | CASRPSGTDNQPQHF | TGTGCCAGCAGGCCATCCGGGACAGACAATCAGCCCCAGCATTTT
NA | TRBJ1-5 | few | TRBV19 | CATRPRWDSNQPQHF | TGTGCCACTCGTCCAAGATGGGATAGCAATCAGCCCCAGCATTTT
TRBD1 | TRBJ2-1 | NA | TRBV11-3 | CASSADGTVNEQFF | TGTGCCAGCAGCGCAGACGGGACAGTTAATGAGCAGTTCTTC
NA | TRBJ1-1 | NA | TRBV19 | CASSIRVQNTEAFF | TGTGCCAGTAGTATTCGGGTCCAGAACACTGAAGCTTTCTTT
NA | TRBJ2-1 | NA | TRBV1 | CASSPTPLTSGRPSEQFF | TGCGCCAGCAGCCCGACCCCCTTGACTAGCGGGAGGCCTAGTGAGCAGTTCTTC
NA | TRBJ1-4 | NA | TRBV11-3 | CASSLEGGWEKLFF | TGTGCCAGCAGCTTGGAAGGTGGTTGGGAAAAACTGTTTTTT
NA | TRBJ2-7 | NA | TRBV6-8 | CASSYLDSGEQYF | TGTGCCAGCAGTTACTTGGACAGCGGGGAGCAGTACTTC
TRBD1 | TRBJ1-2 | NA | TRBV6-8 | CASSTGADVYGYTF | TGTGCCAGCAGTACAGGGGCCGACGTCTATGGCTACACCTTC
NA | TRBJ1-1 | few | TRBV6-8 | CASRRQLNTEAFF | TGTGCCAGCAGGAGACAGCTGAACACTGAAGCTTTCTTT
NA | TRBJ2-7 | NA | TRBV30 | CAWSVSHLYEQYF | TGTGCCTGGAGTGTATCCCACCTCTACGAGCAGTACTTC
NA | TRBJ2-3 | NA | TRBV9 | CASSRLTDTQYF | TGTGCCAGCAGCCGCCTCACAGATACGCAGTATTTT
TRBD1 | TRBJ2-1 | few | TRBV19 | CASSNGQGAINEQFF | TGTGCCAGTAGTAATGGACAGGGGGCAATAAATGAGCAGTTCTTC
TRBD2 | TRBJ2-3 | NA | TRBV19 | CASSRLAGEGTQYF | TGTGCCAGTAGTAGATTAGCGGGAGAGGGTACGCAGTATTTT
TRBD2 | TRBJ2-3 | NA | TRBV28 | CANSLLAGGTDTQYF | TGTGCCAACAGTTTATTAGCGGGAGGCACAGATACGCAGTATTTT
NA | TRBJ1-2 | few | TRBV19 | CASSAQGVIYGYTF | TGTGCCAGTAGTGCACAGGGAGTGATTTATGGCTACACCTTC
NA | TRBJ2-2 | NA | TRBV19 | CASSLSDLFAYTGELFF | TGTGCCAGTAGTCTTTCGGACCTATTCGCCTACACCGGGGAGCTGTTTTTT
TRBD2 | TRBJ2-2 | NA | TRBV15 | CATSRETRLAGVKGTGELFF | TGTGCCACCAGCAGAGAGACGAGACTAGCGGGAGTGAAGGGCACCGGGGAGCTGTTTTTT
NA | TRBJ2-7 | NA | TRBV30 | CAWSMSTRGEQYF | TGTGCCTGGAGTATGAGTACACGAGGTGAGCAGTACTTC
NA | TRBJ2-3 | few | TRBV11-3 | CASSQGQGALDTQYF | TGTGCCAGCAGCCAAGGGCAGGGCGCTTTGGATACGCAGTATTTT
NA | TRBJ1-1 | large | TRBV6-8 | CASSDPRVWNTEAFF | TGTGCCAGCAGTGACCCCAGGGTCTGGAACACTGAAGCTTTCTTT
NA | TRBJ1-3 | NA | TRBV19 | CASSRKGLTSGNTIYF | TGTGCCAGTAGTCGAAAGGGCCTGACCTCTGGAAACACCATATATTTT
NA | TRBJ2-2 | medium-sized | TRBV6-8 | CASSPHGGRELFF | TGTGCCAGCAGCCCCCACGGGGGTCGGGAGCTGTTTTTT